Presented here are 31 T cell receptor beta chains from one specimen sequenced in a study of T cell changes during pregnancy in multiple sclerosis. Profiling relied on immunoSEQ multiplex PCR, and the TCRdb table lists in-frame clones only, not all of them. The data show roughly 60,000 clones, with about 92% seen just once and roughly 2.2% held by the top ten. The sequencing here drew on peripheral blood, taken in the second trimester of pregnancy. The origin of the receptors is a female donor in good health, enrolled as a control in a pregnancy study.

V is TRBV9 and J is TRBJ2-1; 8 nucleotides match TRBD2. In germline, CDR1 is SGDLS, CDR2 YYNGEE. This CDR3 is 15 amino acids long. The V segment lost 0 bases and the J segment 7 bases; nucleotides outside the gene matches: 6. For the CDR3, the DNA is TGTGCCAGCAGCGTAGAACTAGCGGTGATTAATGAGCAGTTCTTC. Its protein product is CASSVELAVINEQFF.

This clone was observed once. This rearrangement joins TRBV7-3 to TRBJ2-3, with D perhaps matching TRBD2 (7 bases). Germline V lookup: CDR1 SGHTA, CDR2 FQGTGA. Trimming took off 8 bases at V and 2 bases at J, with 11 bases between the two ends. This CDR3 is built from 13 residues. CDR3 in amino acids: CASQGGATDTQYF. The CDR3 coding sequence is TGTGCCAGCCAAGGGGGGGCCACAGATACGCAGTATTTT.

The J gene is TRBJ2-5, the V gene TRBV27, with 13 bases matching TRBD2. The CDR3 sequence is 16 residues long. The junction had 1 base not matched to a gene; V was cut back by 3 bases and J by 0 bases. Germline loops: CDR1 MNHEY, CDR2 SMNVEV (reference sequence). CDR3 region: CASSLGLAGNQETQYF. DNA for the CDR3: TGTGCCAGCAGTTTGGGACTAGCGGGAAACCAAGAGACCCAGTACTTC.

This chain connects TRBV28 to TRBJ2-7; possible D gene TRBD2, 6 bases. CDR1 and CDR2 from the germline V gene are MDHEN and SYDVKM. The CDR3 spans 12 residues. The V end lost 6 bases, the J end lost 5 bases, and 11 bases lay between the germline ends. In nucleotides, the CDR3 is TGTGCCAGCAGCCCCCCGGGGGACGAGCAGTACTTC. Its translation is CASSPPGDEQYF. Together with reference TRBV28 and TRBJ2-7, the CDR3 gives the full variable domain: DVKVTQSSRYLVKRTGEKVFLECVQDMDHENMFWYRQDPGLGLRLIYFSYDVKMKEKGDIPEGYSVSREKKERFSLILESASTNQTSMYLCASSPPGDEQYFGPGTRLTVT.

J is TRBJ2-1 and V is TRBV30; possibly TRBD2 for D (6 bases). The germline V gene encodes CDR1 GTSNPN and CDR2 SVGIG (reference sequence). The CDR3 runs to 10 residues. The V end was cut by 6 bases, the J end by 12 bases, with 12 bases between. CDR3 protein: CACTLGGQFF. CDR3 bases: TGTGCCTGTACACTCGGGGGGCAGTTCTTC.

The chain joins TRBV6-1 to TRBJ2-7; D remains ambiguous. The CDR3 runs to 14 residues. Germline CDR1 and CDR2: MNHNS and SASEGT. The V end lost 1 base, the J end lost 5 bases, and 12 bases lay between the germline ends. CDR3: CASSEVSALDEQYF. The DNA for the CDR3 is TGTGCCAGCAGTGAAGTCAGCGCCCTCGACGAGCAGTACTTC.

The V call is TRBV4-1, the J call TRBJ1-1, with a weak D call TRBD1 (6 bases). V lost 5 bases, J lost 1 base, and 17 bases lay in between. This CDR3 has 16 amino acids. Germline values: CDR1 MGHRA, CDR2 YSYEKL. DNA of the CDR3: TGCGCCAGCAGCTTTAAACCGGGACATCAGAACACTGAAGCTTTCTTT. Residues: CASSFKPGHQNTEAFF.

The chain links TRBV5-4 to TRBJ2-3; 12 bases are shared with TRBD2. CDR1 is SGHNT and CDR2 is YYREEE in the germline V gene (reference sequence). V lost 0 bases, J lost 8 bases, and 4 bases stayed unmatched. The CDR3 extends over 15 amino acids. CDR3: CASSLGLAGGLTQYF. As DNA, the CDR3 is TGTGCCAGCAGCTTGGGGCTAGCGGGAGGGCTTACGCAGTATTTT.

This clone was seen a single time. This chain connects TRBV6-1 to TRBJ2-1, with 7 bases identical to TRBD1. The CDR3 loop spans 15 amino acids. From germline, CDR1 is MNHNS and CDR2 SASEGT. Trimming removed 6 bases from V and 6 bases from J; junction bases left unmatched: 11. This chain's CDR3 is CASREQGLGTNEQFF. The CDR3 DNA is TGTGCCAGCAGAGAACAGGGGCTCGGCACCAATGAGCAGTTCTTC.

This rearrangement joins TRBV18 to TRBJ2-3; D is unresolved. The V gene's germline CDR1 is KGHSH and CDR2 LQKENI. The CDR3 contains 14 residues. The V gene lost 6 bases and the J gene lost 1 base, with 11 bases spanning the gap. The DNA for the CDR3 is TGTGCCAGCTCGCCCGACGAGGGCACAGATACGCAGTATTTT. Residues: CASSPDEGTDTQYF.

J is TRBJ2-5 and V is TRBV6-6; 9 bases are a match to TRBD1. Germline-derived CDR1 and CDR2 are MNHNY and SVGAGI (reference sequence). V lost 2 bases and J lost 3; bases outside the gene matches: 4. The CDR3 consists of 15 residues. The CDR3 spells CASSYGDRGKETQYF. The CDR3 region has the DNA TGTGCCAGCAGTTACGGCGACAGGGGGAAAGAGACCCAGTACTTC.

The V and J genes are TRBV18 and TRBJ2-5; TRBD2 agrees at 11 bases. The CDR3 is 14 residues long. Germline V gives CDR1 KGHSH, CDR2 LQKENI. Trimming cost V 6 bases and J 3 bases; bases outside gene matches: 3. CDR3 sequence reads: CASSPTSGEETQYF. In DNA form, the CDR3 reads TGTGCCAGCTCCCCGACTAGCGGGGAAGAGACCCAGTACTTC.

The V call is TRBV19, the J call TRBJ1-5; TRBD1 agrees at 7 bases. The CDR3 is 12 residues long. V gave up 9 bases and J gave up 4 bases; unmatched junction bases: 3. Per germline, CDR1 LNHDA and CDR2 SQIVND (reference sequence). The CDR3 here is CASGTVNQPQHF. The CDR3 bases are TGTGCCAGCGGGACAGTTAATCAGCCCCAGCATTTT. The entire variable domain, with the rest obtained from reference TRBV19 and TRBJ1-5, is as follows: DGGITQSPKYLFRKEGQNVTLSCEQNLNHDAMYWYRQDPGQGLRLIYYSQIVNDFQKGDIAEGYSVSREKKESFPLTVTSAQKNPTAFYLCASGTVNQPQHFGDGTRLSIL.

V gene TRBV6-1 combines with J gene TRBJ2-7, with TRBD2 matching over 13 bases. This CDR3 region has 14 residues. Germline loops: CDR1 MNHNS, CDR2 SASEGT. The J segment lost 3 bases and the V segment lost 7 bases, leaving 3 bases of the junction unmatched. The CDR3 bases are TGTGCCAGCATGCGGACTAGCGGGGGCTACGAGCAGTACTTC. As protein: CASMRTSGGYEQYF.

The chain employs TRBV9 and TRBJ2-1, with D possibly being TRBD2 (5 bases). V was clipped by 4 bases and J by 10 bases, with 18 bases between them. This CDR3 is built from 14 residues. CDR1 SGDLS and CDR2 YYNGEE come from the germline V gene. The CDR3 DNA follows: TGTGCCAGCAGCCCTCCCCGGGGTCCGAGAGAGCAGTTCTTC. This translates into CASSPPRGPREQFF.

The chain links TRBV28 to TRBJ2-1; 9 bases line up with TRBD2. The germline V gene has CDR1 MDHEN and CDR2 SYDVKM. V gave up 2 bases and J gave up 7 bases; unmatched junction bases: 6. The CDR3 contains 15 residues. CDR3 residues: CASSLGPSGDNEQFF. The CDR3 DNA follows: TGTGCCAGCAGTTTAGGGCCTAGCGGGGATAATGAGCAGTTCTTC.

The V call is TRBV6-1, the J call TRBJ2-7; a possible D gene is TRBD1 (5 bases). Trimming took 2 bases from V and 4 from J, leaving 12 bases between them. The CDR3 is made up of 14 amino acids. Germline V CDR1 and CDR2: MNHNS, SASEGT. The CDR3 DNA follows: TGTGCCAGCAGTGAATCCCACAGGTGGTACGAGCAGTACTTC. Translation: CASSESHRWYEQYF.

The chain has TRBV18 and TRBJ2-3; TRBD2 might be the D (6 bases). This CDR3 is 11 amino acids long. V was cut by 6 bases and J by 5 bases, with 6 bases left in between. Germline loops: CDR1 KGHSH, CDR2 LQKENI. The CDR3 region is CASSGGDTQYF. The CDR3 DNA is TGTGCCAGCTCGGGGGGAGATACGCAGTATTTT.

The rearrangement links TRBV5-1 to TRBJ2-3; 7 nucleotides agree with TRBD1. CDR1 and CDR2 from the germline V gene are SGHRS and YFSETQ. The V segment lost 0 bases and the J segment 5 bases; nucleotides outside the gene matches: 3. The CDR3 is 14 residues long. This CDR3 is CASSLEGGIDTQYF. The CDR3 DNA reads as TGCGCCAGCAGCTTGGAAGGGGGCATAGATACGCAGTATTTT. The full variable domain, in which reference TRBV5-1 and TRBJ2-3 provide the parts outside the CDR3, is KAGVTQTPRYLIKTRGQQVTLSCSPISGHRSVSWYQQTPGQGLQFLFEYFSETQRNKGNFPGRFSGRQFSNSRSEMNVSTLELGDSALYLCASSLEGGIDTQYFGPGTRLTVL.

The chain has TRBV18 and TRBJ1-2, with unresolved D. Trimming took off 3 bases at V and 6 bases at J, with 11 bases between the two ends. Per germline, CDR1 KGHSH and CDR2 LQKENI. The CDR3 totals 13 residues. DNA for the CDR3: TGTGCCAGCTCACCGGGGAGTCAGCATGGCTACACCTTC. Its translation is CASSPGSQHGYTF.

The genes are TRBV10-3 and TRBJ2-7; D possibly corresponds to TRBD1 (5 bases). From germline, CDR1 is ENHRY and CDR2 SYGVKD. The CDR3 contains 15 residues. Trimming left V 0 bases short and J 2 bases short, with 11 bases between. Here the CDR3 reads CAISESVRATYEQYF. DNA of the CDR3: TGTGCCATCAGTGAGTCGGTCAGGGCTACCTACGAGCAGTACTTC.

On this clone: Other nucleotide sequences in the sample specify the same CDR3. The V gene is TRBV5-6, the J gene TRBJ2-1, with a weak D call TRBD2 (6 bases). Between the trimmed V and J ends, which lost 1 base and 7 bases, there was a span of 12 bases. The CDR3 has 14 amino acids. Germline assignment: CDR1 SGHDT and CDR2 YYEEEE. In DNA, the CDR3 is TGTGCCAGCAGCTTGCGGGGAGGTGGTAATGAGCAGTTCTTC. Protein sequence: CASSLRGGGNEQFF. Drawing the rest from reference TRBV5-6 and TRBJ2-1, the complete variable domain is DAGVTQSPTHLIKTRGQQVTLRCSPKSGHDTVSWYQQALGQGPQFIFQYYEEEERQRGNFPDRFSGHQFPNYSSELNVNALLLGDSALYLCASSLRGGGNEQFFGPGTRLTVL.

The rearrangement joins TRBV7-3 to TRBJ2-3; 9 nucleotides align to TRBD2. The germline V gene encodes CDR1 SGHTA and CDR2 FQGTGA. J lost 4 bases, V lost 2 bases, and 4 bases had no gene match. This CDR3 contains 15 residues. The CDR3 DNA is TGTGCCAGCAGCTTAGCGGGGGGGCGCTCAGATACGCAGTATTTT. This encodes CASSLAGGRSDTQYF. Complete variable domain (other parts from reference TRBV7-3 and TRBJ2-3): GAGVSQTPSNKVTEKGKYVELRCDPISGHTALYWYRQSLGQGPEFLIYFQGTGAADDSGLPNDRFFAVRPEGSVSTLKIQRTERGDSAVYLCASSLAGGRSDTQYFGPGTRLTVL.

This clone was detected once. V is TRBV19 and J is TRBJ1-1, with no clear D. The CDR3 length is 13 residues. Germline lookup yields CDR1 LNHDA and CDR2 SQIVND (reference sequence). Trimming left V 8 bases short and J 1 base short, with 11 bases between. The CDR3 loop is CASAEPGNTEAFF. In nucleotides, the CDR3 is TGTGCCAGTGCCGAGCCCGGGAACACTGAAGCTTTCTTT.

V gene TRBV27 combines with J gene TRBJ2-2, with 12 bases aligning to TRBD2. Germline V CDR1 and CDR2: MNHEY, SMNVEV (reference sequence). V lost 3 bases, J lost 6 bases, and 5 bases stayed unmatched. The length of the CDR3 is 16 residues. CDR3 DNA sequence: TGTGCCAGCAGTTTGACTAGCGGGAGTTTCGCCGGGGAGCTGTTTTTT. Its translation is CASSLTSGSFAGELFF.

The CDR3 here is CASSYTRVAYEQYF. The CDR3, as DNA: TGTGCCAGCAGCTACACCCGGGTTGCCTACGAGCAGTACTTC. The chain employs TRBV7-8 and TRBJ2-7; no clear D. V was shortened by 4 bases and J by 2 bases, with 12 bases between the two germline ends. The CDR3 is made up of 14 amino acids. Germline V CDR1 and CDR2: SGHVS, FQNEAQ.

Comment on this clone: Relative to the germline gene, one junction end is altered; a read error may explain this. The chain uses TRBV29-1 and TRBJ1-2, with D possibly TRBD1 on 5 matching bases. CDR3 length: 11 residues. Germline CDR1 SQVTM, CDR2 ANQGSEA. The CDR3 DNA follows: TGCAGCGTTGATAGGGGCCCGATAACATCCTTC. Protein: CSVDRGPITSF.

J is TRBJ1-2 and V is TRBV7-9; perhaps TRBD1 as D (6 bases). Deletions cut 10 bases from V and 3 bases from J, with 15 bases between. Germline V CDR1 and CDR2: SEHNR, FQNEAQ (reference sequence). This CDR3 is built from 13 residues. The DNA for the CDR3 is TGTGCCACCCCCAGGGGCTTAGACTATGGCTACACCTTC. Its protein product is CATPRGLDYGYTF.

This clone occurred once. This chain connects TRBV19 to TRBJ2-3, with D perhaps TRBD2 (5 bases). Germline CDR1 and CDR2: LNHDA and SQIVND (reference sequence). V lost 3 bases and J lost 11, with 9 bases in between. The CDR3 has 11 amino acids. Here the CDR3 DNA reads TGTGCCAGTAGTATCGGGGAAGGGCAGTATTTT. It translates to CASSIGEGQYF.

About this clone: The junction shows a germline mismatch at one end, possibly a read error. This sequence joins TRBV19 and TRBJ2-2; 9 bases are a match to TRBD2. The CDR3 contains 15 residues. In germline, CDR1 is LNHDA, CDR2 SQIVND (reference sequence). The CDR3 is CASRIAGVTTGELFF. The CDR3 region has the DNA TGTGCCAGTAGAATAGCGGGAGTTACCACCGGGGAGCTGTTTTTT.

This chain's CDR3 is CASSEGPDSFHGNTIYF. In DNA, the CDR3 is TGTGCCAGCAGTGAAGGACCCGACAGCTTTCATGGAAACACCATATATTTT. V gene TRBV2 combines with J gene TRBJ1-3; a weak D match, TRBD1 (5 bases). The CDR3 has 17 amino acids. Germline CDR1 reads SNHLY; CDR2 reads FYNNEI. Trimming took 1 base from V and 3 from J, leaving 16 bases between them.